This T cell receptor beta chain was obtained from a study of shared clonotypes between healthy human individuals. On this clone itself: Its antigen is unknown.

Deep was the level at which the assay was run. Repertoires were generated with immunoSEQ multiplex PCR, while TCRdb's copy carries only in-frame clones and drops some. The data contain 300,000 to 400,000 clones, around 86% of them singletons. This CDR3 is 16 amino acids long. The germline CDR1 and CDR2 sequences are PRHDT and FYEKMQ (reference sequence). The V end lost 5 bases, the J end lost 3 bases, and 19 bases lay between the germline ends. Study observations and caveats: It was anticipated that sequencing depth would influence how many clonotypes donors shared. The represented genetic and exposure-history diversity was limited by the small number of donors.

The chain has TRBV13 and TRBJ2-5; D possibly corresponds to TRBD1 (6 bases). The source of this sequence is a man aged 18 to 30 in good health. The specimen sequenced was memory CD8+ T cells sorted from blood. Subset indicated: CD45RO+ cells pooled with CCR7-negative TemRA cells. The DNA for the CDR3 is TGTGCCAGCAGCCTCCGGGACAAAGGTTTTAAAGAGACCCAGTACTTC. Residues: CASSLRDKGFKETQYF. Based on the CDR3 plus reference TRBV13 and TRBJ2-5, the full variable domain is AAGVIQSPRHLIKEKRETATLKCYPIPRHDTVYWYQQGPGQDPQFLISFYEKMQSDKGSIPDRFSAQQFSDYHSELNMSSLELGDSALYFCASSLRDKGFKETQYFGPGTRLLVL.